This T cell receptor (beta chain) was retrieved from a study of response to subunit inactivated influenza vaccine (dated by TCRdb to the late 2010s). Concerning the study at large: The study used deep quantitative T cell receptor repertoire profiling to track responses to a trivalent subunit inactivated influenza vaccine. General findings and caveats noted by the study authors: The authors suggested that each seasonal influenza vaccination may recruit only a limited number of new T cells.

In the germline V gene, CDR1 corresponds to SQVTM and CDR2 to ANQGSEA. Unmatched junction bases come to 8, with V trimmed by 5 bases and J by 2 bases. The CDR3, cysteine through phenylalanine, is 14 amino acids long. Only CDR3 DNA remains: 42 bases, in frame from the first base. As to this clonotype: Its antigen is currently not known. Base-call qualities are not available, and no considerably larger clone is one nucleotide away.

Receptor libraries were prepared by RT-PCR. TCRdb shows the sequencer as Illumina HiSeq 2500. The public reads were reanalyzed by TCRdb: fastp trimming at Q25, MiXCR alignment, in-frame beta chains only. Rows are unified per CDR3 protein, each entry keeping the most common DNA and genes. Here the sample has 500,000 to 700,000 distinct CDR3 sequences; 20% to 25% occur a single time. Approximately 3% of the sample rests with the top ten. These records were also assigned to another study, of T cells expressing NK-cell markers. That second publication adds: 5'RACE template switching, by which a universal primer site and unique molecular identifiers were added, was used to make TCR beta cDNA libraries. Three sorted T-cell subsets (CD3+CD56+NKG2C+, CD3+CD56+NKG2C- and CD3+CD56-NKG2C+) from several donors had their TCR beta-chain repertoires profiled. Seven of the eight sequenced donors were HCMV-seropositive and one was HCMV-seronegative. In several experiments an anti-gammadeltaTCR antibody was added to restrict sorting to alphabetaTCR-expressing T cells. In 5 to 7 donors, the dominant CD3+CD56+NKG2C+ clonotypes ranked among the top 10 CD8+ clonotypes, making up about 1.0-7.5% of CD8+ T cells. Those dominant clonotypes were again the most abundant among CD3+CD56-NKG2C+ cells in a few donors, at about 25-60.1%. It remained unclear whether the expanded NKG2C-expressing T cell clones were specific for HCMV antigens. The eight sequenced donors were randomly selected healthy volunteers, three men and five women. HCMV serostatus was determined by detecting HCMV-specific IgG in serum with a commercial ELISA kit. Ficoll density gradient centrifugation was used to isolate peripheral blood mononuclear cells from blood. Using Miltenyi isolation kits, CD4+ and CD8+ T cells were isolated from PBMC through magnetic immunoseparation. cDNA synthesis was primed from the TCR beta constant segment and was followed by two successive PCR amplification steps. Libraries were sequenced as 2 x 150 bp reads on Illumina HiSeq 2000/2500, MiSeq or NextSeq. MIGEC was used to demultiplex reads and group reads by UMI, and MiTCR was used to assemble and quantify clonotypes. To remove erroneous sequences, TCR cDNA sequences were retained only when supported by two or more reads. The tcR package was used for downstream repertoire analysis, and clonotypes were matched across fractions by CDR3 nucleotide sequence plus V segment. VDJmatch was used to annotate antigen specificity against VDJdb, with one amino acid substitution in CDR3 permitted.

The chain joins TRBV29-1 to TRBJ2-7, with 8 bases matching TRBD1. The TCR was taken from a man in his fifties or sixties who received an inactivated influenza vaccine. Donor details come from another sample of the same person, matched by shared clones. The starting material was CD4+ T cells sorted from PBMCs, obtained 11 to 12 days after vaccination. Read as DNA, the sequence is TGCAGCGTTCTCACTCCGGGACAGGCCTACGAGCAGTACTTC. Translated, this is CSVLTPGQAYEQYF.